The subject of this entry is one TCR beta chain. Enrolment of Seattle patients took place during active infection, and they were followed longitudinally. Authors' analysis steps: Amplification from reference gene primers served as the basis for estimated nucleated cell counts. The protocol was immunoSEQ multiplex PCR, while the TCRdb copy is restricted to in-frame clones and leaves out a portion. That table furnishes V, J and clone size, whereas the DNA furnished D and trimming. The data hold 70,000 to 90,000 clones, with roughly 85% observed a single time. The source of the sample is a study of blood T cell repertoires in COVID-19. Study summary: The study drew acute and convalescent COVID-19 samples from the United States, Italy and Spain. T cells, B-cell-depleted T cells, or PBMCs supplied cDNA or gDNA.

The sequenced sample was peripheral blood. The sequence came from a man aged 50 to 60 with COVID-19, enrolled during active disease.

CDR3: CASSRHRDSLYNEQFF. The CDR3 coding sequence is TGTGCCAGCAGCCGCCACCGGGACAGCCTATACAATGAGCAGTTCTTC. The V call is TRBV11-3, the J call TRBJ2-1; the match to TRBD1 covers 7 bases. Germline V CDR1 and CDR2: SGHNT, YENEEA. Trimming cost V 5 bases and J 4 bases; bases outside gene matches: 11. This CDR3 has 16 amino acids.